The source of this T cell receptor (beta chain) is a study of cytomegalovirus exposure and HLA in healthy donors. Turning to the study itself: Caucasian-associated ancestry cluster membership applied to 75% to 85% of 398 genotyped donors.

These donors, healthy bone marrow donors, were studied. 60 Vbeta and 13 Jbeta primers were used in PCR. Data came from immunoSEQ multiplex PCR; TCRdb stores just in-frame clones and leaves some out. The sample contains around 33,000 clones, 90% to 95% of which appear only once. Regarding the study as a whole: By a later analysis, the bulk of CMV-associated TCR beta chains appeared HLA-restricted.

Worth noting for this clone: Its target is not known.

The V end lost 5 bases, the J end lost 2 bases, and 16 bases lay between the germline ends. CDR1 and CDR2 from the germline V gene are MGHRA and YSYEKL. CDR3 length equals 16 residues. The receptor comes from a woman between 18 and 29 years old in good health and CMV-seronegative. Specimen: PBMCs. The J gene is TRBJ2-1, the V gene TRBV4-1, with D hard to call. CDR3 amino acids: CASSSNPTNTYNEQFF. CDR3 nucleotides: TGCGCCAGCAGCTCGAACCCGACAAACACCTACAATGAGCAGTTCTTC.